This TCR beta chain was found in a study of Graves' ophthalmopathy and Graves' hyperthyroidism (dated by TCRdb to the late 2010s). About the investigation overall: Peripheral blood was collected at initial diagnosis, prior to any treatment. In over 5 hyperthyroidism patients, the T-cell repertoire of thyroid tissue was compared with the T-cell repertoire of blood. The study used signatures of the TCR beta repertoire to tell Graves' ophthalmopathy apart from Graves' hyperthyroidism and to predict which patients would progress to ophthalmopathy. An independent validation cohort comprised 18 to 20 hyperthyroidism patients and 15 to 17 patients who later progressed from hyperthyroidism to ophthalmopathy. To explore V-J signatures distinguishing ophthalmopathy from hyperthyroidism, a discovery set of 100 or so patients (around 44 ophthalmopathy, over 55 stable hyperthyroidism) was enrolled. In total, 135 blood samples were TCR-sequenced: 40 to 45 ophthalmopathy, some 75 hyperthyroidism and some 17 hyperthyroidism-to-ophthalmopathy patients. After sampling, hyperthyroidism patients received methimazole starting at 30 mg daily, and ophthalmopathy patients received high-dose intravenous methylprednisolone.

In its sample, this clonotype was seen once. Its antigen is currently not known. No base-level quality is on record; no much larger clone is a single base apart. Single-read evidence is weak. CDR3 length: 14 amino acids, cysteine to phenylalanine. Only CDR3 DNA is held: 42 bases, read in frame from base 1. The germline V gene (reference sequence) sets CDR1 to SEHNR and CDR2 to FQNEAQ. Relative to germline, V is 5 bases shorter and J is 12 bases shorter, with 19 bases between their ends. General study outcomes and caveats: Among expanded thyroid clonotypes with frequency above 0.001, most also showed up in blood, which suggests that blood repertoires may reflect the thyroid immune response. In validation, the model predicted ophthalmopathy progression with more than 70% sensitivity and approximately 78% specificity; 12 predicted patients were CT-confirmed with GO in a median of roughly 6.8 months. Sample size was not predetermined statistically, and investigators were not blinded to group allocation. In cross-validation, the 13-signature model distinguished ophthalmopathy from stable hyperthyroidism with roughly 90% sensitivity and about 81% specificity, and in the test set the corresponding values were approximately 80% and 75%.

For repertoire sequencing, TCR beta CDR3 regions were amplified from RNA transcripts. A first-round RT-PCR used HTBI primers with the Qiagen OneStep RT-PCR kit, followed by a second-round multiplex PCR, size selection and purification. Sequencing of the libraries was carried out on an Illumina HiSeq2000 in paired-end mode with 100 bp reads. In the paper's pipeline: SOAPnuke was used to process the reads, throwing out any read that had adapters, had uncalled bases, had a mean Phred below 15, or lacked an exact constant-primer or identifier match. COPE v1.2.5 was used to merge high-quality paired reads. Each unique nucleotide sequence was defined as a clonotype, and clonotypes were aligned to IMGT TRB V, D and J references with MiTCR v1.1. The analysis was limited to V-J combinations with a frequency above 0.0001, which together covered 99.2% of repertoires. For each V-J combination, a TCR clonal expansion and chaos score was defined as F50 clonal expansion divided by the chaos observed in the TCRdist matrix. Features were reduced by Welch's t-statistics and random forest to around 14 V-J combinations, which fed a naive Bayes classifier. The similarity between thyroid and blood repertoires was quantified using the Morisita-Horn index. TCRdb applied fastp at Q25 and MiXCR to the public reads, then kept only in-frame beta chains. Rows merge per CDR3 protein into single entries with the most common DNA and genes. What appears here as the V and J calls and clone size reflects TCRdb's work, not the paper's. The sample data list about 740,000 distinct CDR3 sequences, and 40% of these were observed just once. About 40% of the sample is taken by the ten largest.

The ophthalmopathy patients had moderately to severely active disease, with a Clinical Activity Score of 3 or higher, a NOSPECS grade of 4 or higher, and a disease duration of less than 3 months. Patients with other autoimmune diseases, uncontrolled infections, pregnancy or lactation were excluded. Clinical symptoms, serum thyroxine, TRAb, thyroid ultrasound and orbital computed tomography were used for diagnosis. Using Ficoll-Paque density gradient centrifugation, PBMCs were isolated from about 9.2 ml of fresh peripheral blood. Total RNA was extracted using Trizol reagent, and RNA quality was checked on an Agilent 2100 Bioanalyzer.

This receptor was obtained from an adult man with Graves' ophthalmopathy. The sequence is built from TRBV7-9 and TRBJ1-4; possibly the D gene is TRBD1, per 5 matching bases. Sequencing input: peripheral blood. The DNA reads TGTGCCAGCAGCCTTGGACCGGCCCGGGGCGAACTGTTTTTT. It specifies CASSLGPARGELFF.